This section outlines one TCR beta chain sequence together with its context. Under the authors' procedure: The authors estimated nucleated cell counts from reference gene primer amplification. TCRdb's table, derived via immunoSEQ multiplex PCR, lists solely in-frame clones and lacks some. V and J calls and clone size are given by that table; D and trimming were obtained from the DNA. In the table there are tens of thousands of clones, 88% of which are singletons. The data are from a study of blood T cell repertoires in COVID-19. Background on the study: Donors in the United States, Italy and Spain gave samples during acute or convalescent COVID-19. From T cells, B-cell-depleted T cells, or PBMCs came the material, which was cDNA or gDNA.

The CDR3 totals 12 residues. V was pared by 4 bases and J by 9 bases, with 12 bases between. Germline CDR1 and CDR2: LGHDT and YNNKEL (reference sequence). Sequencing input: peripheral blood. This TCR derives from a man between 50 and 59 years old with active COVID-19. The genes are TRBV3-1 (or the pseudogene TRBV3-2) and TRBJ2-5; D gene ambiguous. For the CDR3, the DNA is TGTGCCAGCAGCCTACCTCCCCTAGCCCAGTACTTC. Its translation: CASSLPPLAQYF.